This T cell receptor beta chain was sequenced during a study of Ad26.COV2.S vaccination and SARS-CoV-2 variants. As for the study in general: Within the COV1001 Ad26.COV2.S trial arm, the donor was enrolled. Into the muscle, Ad26.COV2.S was dosed once or twice, 56 days apart.

The treatment denotes: about 20 received Ad26.COV2.S at low or high dose, single or two shots; roughly five received placebo; per-sample allocation not given. On day 63 after the first injection, vaccine and placebo recipients gave samples. Adults aged 18-55 years in Boston included the donor. Regarding the study as a whole: Spike-specific TCR breadth was greater after Ad26.COV2.S than placebo.

A word on this clone: The target antigen is unknown.

CDR1 is SGHDN, CDR2 FVKESK, per germline. This CDR3 comprises 16 residues. V lost 6 bases to trimming and J lost 7 bases; unmatched junction nucleotides: 11. Measured with immunoSEQ multiplex PCR; TCRdb has only the in-frame clones, and not every one. The table has roughly 410,000 clones, about four fifths seen once. Sequenced material: peripheral blood, taken in a trial of Ad26.COV2.S vaccine versus placebo. The TCR originated in a person aged 18-65 years who received the Ad26.COV2.S COVID-19 vaccine or a placebo. This chain joins TRBV14 and TRBJ1-6; TRBD1 agrees at 8 bases. CDR3 nucleotide sequence: TGTGCCAGCAGGGAACCAGGGGGCTTAAGGAATTCACCCCTCCACTTT. Protein sequence: CASREPGGLRNSPLHF.